Listed here are 27 T cell receptor beta chains from one sample, sequenced in a study of blood T cell repertoires in COVID-19. The protocol was immunoSEQ multiplex PCR, while the TCRdb copy is restricted to in-frame clones and leaves out a portion. The table lists 150,000 to 200,000 clones, roughly 86% of them singletons. Material for sequencing was peripheral blood. The receptors stem from a man aged 65-85 years with acute or convalescent COVID-19.

This chain connects TRBV29-1 to TRBJ2-7; unclear D gene. CDR1 is SQVTM and CDR2 is ANQGSEA in the germline V gene. Trimming removed 5 bases from V and 5 bases from J, with 10 bases in between. CDR3 size: 11 residues. CDR3 nucleotide sequence: TGCAGCGTTAACGGCGAGGACGAGCAGTACTTC. It specifies CSVNGEDEQYF.

V is TRBV15 and J is TRBJ1-6; 9 bases agree with TRBD1. The CDR3 has 15 amino acids. Germline CDR1 is LNHNV and CDR2 is YYDKDF (reference sequence). With V trimmed by 4 bases and J by 7 bases, 5 bases remained unmatched. The CDR3 spells CATSNGQGKNSPLHF. As DNA, the CDR3 is TGTGCCACCAGCAACGGACAGGGGAAAAATTCACCCCTCCACTTT.

This clone was seen a few times. This chain links TRBV27 with TRBJ1-5, with no clear D. Germline-derived CDR1 and CDR2 are MNHEY and SMNVEV (reference sequence). CDR3 length equals 14 residues. V lost 1 base and J 0 bases, leaving 4 bases between the germline ends. CDR3 sequence: CASSLYYSNQPQHF. The DNA for the CDR3 is TGTGCCAGCAGTTTATACTATAGCAATCAGCCCCAGCATTTT.

Comment on this clone: The sample carries other DNA sequences with the same CDR3. The chain is built from TRBV5-4 and TRBJ1-1; TRBD1 is a possible D gene (5 bases). In germline, CDR1 is SGHNT, CDR2 YYREEE (reference sequence). The CDR3 spans 12 residues. Trimming removed 2 bases at V and 5 bases at J, with 7 bases between. CDR3 amino acids: CASSFTGTEAFF. The CDR3, as DNA: TGTGCCAGCAGCTTTACAGGAACTGAAGCTTTCTTT.

The chain uses TRBV28 and TRBJ2-7, with 9 bases that match TRBD1. From germline, CDR1 is MDHEN and CDR2 SYDVKM. V was clipped by 3 bases and J by 2 bases; unmatched bases: 11. The CDR3 spans 17 residues. This CDR3 is CASSFLLGQGKTYEQYF. The CDR3 DNA follows: TGTGCCAGCAGTTTCCTGTTGGGACAGGGAAAGACCTACGAGCAGTACTTC.

This clone occurred once. V gene TRBV5-1 combines with J gene TRBJ1-2; 9 nucleotides line up with TRBD1. CDR3 size: 15 residues. The V and J ends lost 4 bases and 4 bases, in that order; junction bases with no gene match: 8. Germline CDR1 is SGHRS and CDR2 is YFSETQ. CDR3 loop: CASSPWTGETYGYTF. The CDR3 region has the DNA TGCGCCAGCAGCCCATGGACAGGGGAGACCTATGGCTACACCTTC.

The V and J genes are TRBV14 and TRBJ2-7; the match to TRBD1 covers 7 bases. The ends lost 4 bases at V and 2 bases at J; junction bases unmatched: 8. This CDR3 spans 15 amino acids. Germline lookup yields CDR1 SGHDN and CDR2 FVKESK. The CDR3 region has the DNA TGTGCCAGCAGCCGGGACAGCCGAAACCCCTACGAGCAGTACTTC. Its protein is CASSRDSRNPYEQYF.

This sequence joins TRBV30 and TRBJ2-3, with 7 bases fitting TRBD2. The CDR3 runs 14 residues. From germline, CDR1 is GTSNPN and CDR2 SVGIG (reference sequence). Germline trimming cut 5 bases from V and 6 bases from J; bases unmatched to any gene: 11. The CDR3 reads CAWETGGSGDTQYF. Here the CDR3 DNA reads TGTGCCTGGGAAACTGGCGGGAGTGGGGATACGCAGTATTTT.

This chain connects TRBV5-4 to TRBJ2-3; TRBD1 aligns across 7 bases. Germline V CDR1 and CDR2: SGHNT, YYREEE (reference sequence). CDR3 length: 14 amino acids. J lost 4 bases, V lost 5 bases, and 7 bases had no gene match. CDR3 in DNA: TGTGCCAGCAGAGGACAGGCCCACTCAGATACGCAGTATTTT. This encodes CASRGQAHSDTQYF.

This clone occurred a few times. The genes are TRBV5-4 and TRBJ2-2; TRBD2 agrees at 9 bases. This CDR3 region has 15 residues. Germline values: CDR1 SGHNT, CDR2 YYREEE (reference sequence). V lost 3 bases to trimming and J lost 7 bases; unmatched junction nucleotides: 7. CDR3 bases: TGTGCCAGCAGCTCGGGACTAGCAAGGGACGGGGAGCTGTTTTTT. This gives the protein CASSSGLARDGELFF.

V is TRBV2 and J is TRBJ2-3; 9 bases are shared with TRBD2. Germline values: CDR1 SNHLY, CDR2 FYNNEI. This CDR3 contains 15 residues. Trimming removed 7 bases from V and 2 bases from J; junction bases left unmatched: 7. This chain's CDR3 is CASTGLASLTDTQYF. The CDR3 region has the DNA TGTGCCAGCACTGGACTAGCGAGCCTCACAGATACGCAGTATTTT.

This chain links TRBV7-2 with TRBJ1-5, with a weak D call TRBD1 (6 bases). The germline gives CDR1 SGHTA, CDR2 FQGNSA. The CDR3 covers 14 residues. V was shortened by 4 bases and J by 5 bases, with 12 bases between the two germline ends. The CDR3 coding sequence is TGTGCCAGCAGCTCTACAGGGTCATATCAGCCCCAGCATTTT. It specifies CASSSTGSYQPQHF.

With respect to this clone: The junction differs from germline at one of its ends, possibly a read error. The chain recombines TRBV18 with TRBJ1-3; D not certain. Germline assignment: CDR1 KGHSH and CDR2 LQKENI. The CDR3 consists of 16 residues. The CDR3 spells CAGSPPSGSLGNTIYF. The CDR3 DNA is TGTGCCGGCTCACCACCATCCGGTAGTTTGGGAAACACCATATATTTT.

V gene TRBV29-1 combines with J gene TRBJ1-2, with unresolved D. V gave up 2 bases and J gave up 4 bases, with 8 bases separating them. Germline V gene sequence: CDR1 SQVTM, CDR2 ANQGSEA. The CDR3 totals 12 residues. The CDR3 region has the DNA TGCAGCGTTGAATTCGGGGTCTATGGCTACACCTTC. It specifies CSVEFGVYGYTF.

The chain recombines TRBV28 with TRBJ1-4; D unresolved. Germline values: CDR1 MDHEN, CDR2 SYDVKM. V was shortened by 3 bases and J by 0 bases, with 11 bases between the two germline ends. The CDR3 runs 16 residues. The CDR3 loop is CASSFTQKTTNEKLFF. CDR3 sequence (DNA): TGTGCCAGCAGTTTCACCCAGAAAACAACTAATGAAAAACTGTTTTTT.

The chain joins TRBV28 to TRBJ1-6; D is perhaps TRBD1 (5 bases). Germline V lookup: CDR1 MDHEN, CDR2 SYDVKM. The length of the CDR3 is 15 residues. Trimming took 7 bases from V and 13 from J, leaving 23 bases between them. CDR3 residues: CASTNIASGFTPLHF. DNA for the CDR3: TGTGCCAGCACCAATATCGCGTCAGGGTTCACCCCCCTCCACTTT.

The chain has TRBV28 and TRBJ1-6, with 7 bases matching TRBD1. J gave up 8 bases and V 6 bases, and 7 bases lay outside the gene matches. Germline assignment: CDR1 MDHEN and CDR2 SYDVKM. This CDR3 has 14 amino acids. DNA for the CDR3: TGTGCCAGCAGCCCCTGGACAGGAGATTCACCCCTCCACTTT. Its translation is CASSPWTGDSPLHF. Based on the CDR3 plus reference TRBV28 and TRBJ1-6, the full variable domain is DVKVTQSSRYLVKRTGEKVFLECVQDMDHENMFWYRQDPGLGLRLIYFSYDVKMKEKGDIPEGYSVSREKKERFSLILESASTNQTSMYLCASSPWTGDSPLHFGNGTRLTVT.

The genes are TRBV28 and TRBJ2-7, with 10 bases matching TRBD2. The germline V gene encodes CDR1 MDHEN and CDR2 SYDVKM. The length of the CDR3 is 14 residues. V lost 4 bases, J lost 3 bases, and 3 bases stayed unmatched. The chain's CDR3 is CASSSLAGVYEQYF. The CDR3 coding sequence is TGTGCCAGCAGTTCCCTAGCGGGAGTCTACGAGCAGTACTTC.

The chain joins TRBV18 to TRBJ2-7; maybe TRBD1 (6 bases). The CDR3 sequence is 14 residues long. Looked up from germline, CDR1 is KGHSH and CDR2 is LQKENI. Trimming cost V 3 bases and J 4 bases, with 13 bases left between them. CDR3 residues: CASSPVDRYYEQYF. CDR3 DNA sequence: TGTGCCAGCTCACCGGTGGACAGATATTACGAGCAGTACTTC.

The chain uses TRBV30 and TRBJ1-2; maybe TRBD1 (5 bases). The CDR3 spans 12 residues. Trimming removed 2 bases from V and 5 bases from J, with 9 bases in between. Germline CDR1 is GTSNPN and CDR2 is SVGIG (reference sequence). Written as DNA, the CDR3 is TGTGCCTGGAGTCCCCGGGGGTATGGCTACACCTTC. Encoded protein: CAWSPRGYGYTF.

This clone showed up just a few times. The V and J genes are TRBV12-3 or TRBV12-4 and TRBJ2-3; possibly TRBD2 for D (5 bases). This CDR3 comprises 12 residues. The V end lost 5 bases, the J end lost 7 bases, and 10 bases lay between the germline ends. CDR3 in amino acids: CASSLLANTQYF. The CDR3 DNA is TGTGCCAGCAGTCTCCTAGCAAATACGCAGTATTTT.

The chain carries TRBV28 and TRBJ1-5; the D gene is possibly TRBD1 (5 bases). Trimming pared 0 bases from V and 1 base from J, leaving 7 bases between. The CDR3 loop spans 15 amino acids. Germline V gene lookup returns CDR1 MDHEN and CDR2 SYDVKM. The CDR3 nucleotides read TGTGCCAGCAGTTTATGGACAGTCAGCAATCAGCCCCAGCATTTT. Its protein is CASSLWTVSNQPQHF.

The chain uses TRBV2 and TRBJ2-5, with D possibly TRBD1 on 6 matching bases. Germline CDR1 and CDR2: SNHLY and FYNNEI. The length of the CDR3 is 16 residues. The germline V and J ends were trimmed by 3 bases and 0 bases, with 14 bases remaining between them. Here the CDR3 reads CASSDPGTQYQETQYF. Here the CDR3 DNA reads TGTGCCAGCAGTGACCCCGGGACACAGTACCAAGAGACCCAGTACTTC.

The CDR3 DNA reads as TGTGCCAGCTCACCGACACTAGAATTCTACGAGCAGTACTTC. Its translation is CASSPTLEFYEQYF. V usage is TRBV18 and J usage is TRBJ2-7; D may be TRBD2 (5 bases). Germline V CDR1 and CDR2: KGHSH, LQKENI. This CDR3 comprises 14 residues. V shed 3 bases and J shed 3 bases, with 12 bases lying between them. Complete variable domain (other parts from reference TRBV18 and TRBJ2-7): NAGVMQNPRHLVRRRGQEARLRCSPMKGHSHVYWYRQLPEEGLKFMVYLQKENIIDESGMPKERFSAEFPKEGPSILRIQQVVRGDSAAYFCASSPTLEFYEQYFGPGTRLTVT.

This chain joins TRBV29-1 and TRBJ2-3; no reliable D call. In germline, CDR1 is SQVTM, CDR2 ANQGSEA. Trimming shortened V by 3 bases and J by 2 bases, and 9 bases separated the two germline ends. The CDR3 runs to 13 residues. The CDR3 DNA follows: TGCAGCGTTGATGACACCTTCACAGATACGCAGTATTTT. The encoded protein is CSVDDTFTDTQYF.

The chain joins TRBV7-9 to TRBJ1-4, with D possibly being TRBD1 (5 bases). The CDR3 has 15 amino acids. Germline V gene lookup returns CDR1 SEHNR and CDR2 FQNEAQ (reference sequence). The V and J ends lost 5 bases and 1 base respectively, with 11 bases between them. CDR3 residues: CASSPPGGTNEKLFF. The CDR3 DNA sequence: TGTGCCAGCAGCCCCCCGGGGGGAACTAATGAAAAACTGTTTTTT.

The chain couples TRBV5-1 to TRBJ2-1; D perhaps matches TRBD1 (5 bases). The length of the CDR3 is 12 residues. From germline, CDR1 is SGHRS and CDR2 YFSETQ. With 4 bases removed from V and 7 bases from J, the gap between germline ends came to 9 bases. The CDR3: CASSLPGNEQFF. The CDR3 DNA reads TGCGCCAGCAGCCTCCCAGGGAATGAGCAGTTCTTC. Variable domain in full (rest from reference TRBV5-1 and TRBJ2-1): KAGVTQTPRYLIKTRGQQVTLSCSPISGHRSVSWYQQTPGQGLQFLFEYFSETQRNKGNFPGRFSGRQFSNSRSEMNVSTLELGDSALYLCASSLPGNEQFFGPGTRLTVL.